These 14 T cell receptor beta chains came from one sample sequenced in a study of cytomegalovirus exposure and HLA in healthy donors. 60 Vbeta and 13 Jbeta primers were used in PCR. This table comes from immunoSEQ multiplex PCR, and its TCRdb copy is limited to in-frame clones, with some not included. The data show 150,000 to 200,000 clones, roughly four fifths seen once. The specimen sequenced was PBMCs. Receptor source: a woman under 30 in good health and CMV-seronegative.

The chain has TRBV4-1 and TRBJ2-7; weak D call: TRBD2 (5 bases). Trimming cost V 0 bases and J 2 bases, with 14 bases left between them. The CDR3 has 16 amino acids. Germline V lookup: CDR1 MGHRA, CDR2 YSYEKL. CDR3 protein: CASSQESLATAYEQYF. The CDR3 DNA reads TGCGCCAGCAGCCAAGAGTCCCTAGCCACCGCCTACGAGCAGTACTTC.

This chain connects TRBV11-2 to TRBJ1-4, with 7 bases that match TRBD1. This CDR3 comprises 15 residues. The V gene's germline CDR1 is SGHAT and CDR2 FQNNGV. J lost 7 bases, V lost 5 bases, and 10 bases had no gene match. In DNA form, the CDR3 reads TGTGCCAGCAGCAGCCCGACAGGGACGGCTGAAAAACTGTTTTTT. Its translation: CASSSPTGTAEKLFF.

This sequence joins TRBV14 and TRBJ2-5, with a possible D match to TRBD2 (5 bases). This CDR3 contains 18 residues. Per germline, CDR1 SGHDN and CDR2 FVKESK. V gave up 2 bases and J gave up 4 bases, with 23 bases separating them. The CDR3 DNA sequence: TGTGCCAGCAGCCAATGGGAGCGAGATGAGGGAGCGCGAGAGACCCAGTACTTC. Protein: CASSQWERDEGARETQYF. The complete variable domain, with remaining parts taken from reference TRBV14 and TRBJ2-5, reads EAGVTQFPSHSVIEKGQTVTLRCDPISGHDNLYWYRRVMGKEIKFLLHFVKESKQDESGMPNNRFLAERTGGTYSTLKVQPAELEDSGVYFCASSQWERDEGARETQYFGPGTRLLVL.

A few counts support this clone. V is TRBV6-1 and J is TRBJ1-5, with 9 bases aligning to TRBD1. This CDR3 comprises 16 residues. Germline V gives CDR1 MNHNS, CDR2 SASEGT. V shed 2 bases, J shed 2 bases, and the junction held 4 bases outside the gene matches. For the CDR3, the DNA is TGTGCCAGCAGTGAATGGACAGGGGTACGCAATCAGCCCCAGCATTTT. Amino acids: CASSEWTGVRNQPQHF.

The rearrangement joins TRBV28 to TRBJ1-2; 9 positions match TRBD1. The germline V gene encodes CDR1 MDHEN and CDR2 SYDVKM. This CDR3 comprises 15 residues. V trimming: 1 base; J trimming: 5 bases; junction bases outside the gene matches: 5. CDR3 in DNA: TGTGCCAGCAGTTTATACGGGACAGGGAATTATGGCTACACCTTC. Its translation: CASSLYGTGNYGYTF.

The rearrangement uses TRBV27 and TRBJ2-3; D is undetermined. This CDR3 has 13 residues. CDR1 and CDR2 from the germline V gene are MNHEY and SMNVEV (reference sequence). The V end was cut by 2 bases, the J end by 4 bases, with 7 bases between. The CDR3 sequence: CASSLSRADTQYF. DNA for the CDR3: TGTGCCAGCAGTTTAAGTCGCGCAGATACGCAGTATTTT.

On this clone itself: The same CDR3 also results from other DNA sequences found in this sample. The V and J genes are TRBV10-1 and TRBJ2-2; TRBD1 is a possible D gene (5 bases). Per germline, CDR1 WNHNN and CDR2 SYGVQD (reference sequence). V lost 6 bases to trimming and J lost 3 bases, with 8 bases between them. The CDR3 is made up of 13 amino acids. The CDR3 DNA sequence: TGCGCCAGCAGCGTACAGGACACCGGGGAGCTGTTTTTT. This sequence encodes CASSVQDTGELFF.

The chain links TRBV19 to TRBJ2-3, with D possibly matching TRBD2 (7 bases). This CDR3 region has 13 residues. Trimming removed 5 bases at V and 6 bases at J, with 12 bases between. Germline loops: CDR1 LNHDA, CDR2 SQIVND (reference sequence). CDR3 residues: CASSGGARDTQYF. The CDR3 bases are TGTGCCAGTAGTGGGGGGGCGCGGGATACGCAGTATTTT.

This clone appeared a single time. This chain connects TRBV2 to TRBJ1-2; possible D gene TRBD1, 6 bases. This CDR3 spans 15 amino acids. Germline V gives CDR1 SNHLY, CDR2 FYNNEI. Trimming removed 2 bases at V and 4 bases at J, with 14 bases between. The CDR3 DNA reads as TGTGCCAGCAGTGAAACAGGGAAAGCTTCCTATGGCTACACCTTC. Translation: CASSETGKASYGYTF.

J is TRBJ1-4 and V is TRBV9; D possibly corresponds to TRBD1 (6 bases). CDR1 and CDR2 from the germline V gene are SGDLS and YYNGEE. CDR3 size: 15 residues. V lost 2 bases, J lost 0 bases, and 8 bases lay in between. The CDR3 region is CASSVDSATNEKLFF. In DNA form, the CDR3 reads TGTGCCAGCAGCGTGGACAGTGCAACTAATGAAAAACTGTTTTTT.

The chain carries TRBV4-2 and TRBJ1-6; D ambiguous. Germline assignment: CDR1 LGHNA and CDR2 YNFKEQ. The CDR3 spans 16 residues. The V end was cut by 3 bases, the J end by 9 bases, with 18 bases between. The CDR3 DNA reads as TGTGCCAGCAGCCACCACGCCGTAACAACAAGTTCACCCCTCCACTTT. Translation gives CASSHHAVTTSSPLHF.

The chain has TRBV29-1 and TRBJ1-2; perhaps TRBD1 as D (5 bases). Germline lookup yields CDR1 SQVTM and CDR2 ANQGSEA. Between the trimmed V and J ends, which lost 6 bases and 4 bases, there was a span of 21 bases. This CDR3 comprises 15 residues. For the CDR3, the DNA is TGCAGCGTCGAAATACAGGCGAATGACTTCTATGGCTACACCTTC. Its protein product is CSVEIQANDFYGYTF. Full variable domain (rest looked up from reference TRBV29-1 and TRBJ1-2): SAVISQKPSRDICQRGTSLTIQCQVDSQVTMMFWYRQQPGQSLTLIATANQGSEATYESGFVIDKFPISRPNLTFSTLTVSNMSPEDSSIYLCSVEIQANDFYGYTFGSGTRLTVV.

CDR3 amino acids: CASSLGGLAGSNEQFF. CDR3 DNA sequence: TGCGCCAGCAGCTTGGGGGGACTAGCGGGGAGCAATGAGCAGTTCTTC. The rearrangement uses TRBV5-1 and TRBJ2-1, with TRBD2 matching 13 bases. CDR3 length: 16 residues. The V segment lost 0 bases and the J segment 6 bases; nucleotides outside the gene matches: 3. Germline values: CDR1 SGHRS, CDR2 YFSETQ. Filled out from reference TRBV5-1 and TRBJ2-1, the complete variable domain reads KAGVTQTPRYLIKTRGQQVTLSCSPISGHRSVSWYQQTPGQGLQFLFEYFSETQRNKGNFPGRFSGRQFSNSRSEMNVSTLELGDSALYLCASSLGGLAGSNEQFFGPGTRLTVL.

The V and J genes are TRBV27 and TRBJ1-6, with 10 bases aligning to TRBD1. The germline V gene has CDR1 MNHEY and CDR2 SMNVEV (reference sequence). This CDR3 is 15 amino acids long. The V and J ends lost 6 bases and 9 bases, in that order; junction bases with no gene match: 8. CDR3 DNA sequence: TGTGCCAGCAGCCTGGCGGGACAGGGGAGTTCACCCCTCCACTTT. It specifies CASSLAGQGSSPLHF.